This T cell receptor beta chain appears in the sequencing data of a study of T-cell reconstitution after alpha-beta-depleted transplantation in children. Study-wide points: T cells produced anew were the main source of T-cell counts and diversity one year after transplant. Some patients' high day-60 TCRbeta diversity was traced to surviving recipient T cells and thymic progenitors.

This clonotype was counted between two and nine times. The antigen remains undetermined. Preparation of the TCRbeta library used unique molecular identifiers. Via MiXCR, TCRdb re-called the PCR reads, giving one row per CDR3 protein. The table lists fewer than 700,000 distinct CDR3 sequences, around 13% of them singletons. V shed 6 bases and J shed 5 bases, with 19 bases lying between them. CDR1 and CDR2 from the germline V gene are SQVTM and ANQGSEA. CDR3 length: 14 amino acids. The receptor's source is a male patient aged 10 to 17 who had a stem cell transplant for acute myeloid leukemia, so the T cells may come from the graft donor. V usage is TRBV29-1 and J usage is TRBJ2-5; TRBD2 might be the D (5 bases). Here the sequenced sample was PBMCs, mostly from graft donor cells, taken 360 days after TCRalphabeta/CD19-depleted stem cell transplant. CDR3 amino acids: CSVASGIRWETQYF. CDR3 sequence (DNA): TGCAGCGTGGCGTCGGGGATCCGGTGGGAGACCCAGTACTTC.